This TCR beta chain originates from a study of T cell repertoires in cytomegalovirus infection. Study results and limitations: Identification of carriers of CMV plus the relevant HLA was performed using cumulative public TCR beta family frequency. HLA-C-restricted, CMV-specific TCR beta clonotypes were dominant ex vivo.

This clonotype was detected a few times. The antigen is unknown. MiXCR, run by TCRdb on the reads, gives a single entry per CDR3 protein. This table holds 400,000 to 600,000 distinct CDR3 sequences, about 42% found once. The CDR3 has 15 amino acids. Germline assignment: CDR1 MNHEY and CDR2 SVGEGT. Trimming pared 10 bases from V and 4 bases from J, leaving 23 bases between. This receptor was obtained from a human donor in good health (CMV status not recorded). Some clones in this sample may be carry-over from other donors' samples. The V call is TRBV6-2 or TRBV6-3, the J call TRBJ2-7, with D perhaps matching TRBD2 (6 bases). The source material was cultured PBMCs, sampled from culture after CMV antigen stimulation. As DNA, the CDR3 is TGTGCCACCCGGATGTGGGGGGTCAGAACGTACGAGCAGTACTTC. Translated, it gives CATRMWGVRTYEQYF.